This T cell receptor beta chain was obtained from a study of naive and memory T cell subsets. The V end was cut by 4 bases, the J end by 0 bases, with 13 bases between. Per the germline V gene, CDR1 is SGHTA and CDR2 is FQGNSA. The CDR3 has 16 residues. The beta constant-region primer was an equimolar mix of two oligonucleotides covering TRBC1 and TRBC2. The ligated cDNA underwent four PCR rounds using SP2 and nested alpha and beta constant-region primers. TCRdb reprocessed the UMI-ligation and nested PCR reads with MiXCR, giving one entry per CDR3 protein. Of 150,000 or so distinct CDR3 sequences in the sample, 20% to 25% were seen once. General observations from the study: Especially in CD8 cells, naive repertoires contained a few larger clonotypes, possibly CD45RA-re-expressing memory cells.

This clonotype was counted a few times. The antigen is undetermined. Separate alpha and beta amplification began at the second PCR step. After CD4 positive bead selection, the CD4-negative fraction gave CD8 T cells. The TCR comes from a human donor in good health. The V gene is TRBV7-2, the J gene TRBJ1-5, with D possibly being TRBD1 (6 bases). The sequencing sample was made of naive CD4+ T cells from blood. The CDR3: CASSYGTLNSNQPQHF. In DNA form, the CDR3 reads TGTGCCAGCAGCTACGGGACACTCAATAGCAATCAGCCCCAGCATTTT.